Each of the 16 T cell receptor beta chains below was sequenced from the same sample in a study of blood T cells in healthy people across ages. Primers used in a second PCR of roughly 6 to 11 cycles were a sample-barcoded 5' primer and a J-beta primer mix. Each CDR3 protein is one row after TCRdb ran MiXCR on the 5' RACE reads. The sample lists approximately 780,000 distinct CDR3 sequences; 20% to 30% were seen once. This sample was shared with a second study, whose subject was T cells of mothers and their children.

The sample was blood. The receptors were sampled from a boy aged 5 to 17 in good health.

The genes are TRBV3-1 and TRBJ2-4; 8 bases agree with TRBD2. Germline V CDR1 and CDR2: LGHDT, YNNKEL (reference sequence). There are 17 residues in the CDR3. Trimming cost V 0 bases and J 1 base; bases outside gene matches: 5. The CDR3 region is CASSQEGTSPAKNIQYF. In DNA, the CDR3 is TGTGCCAGCAGCCAAGAGGGGACTAGTCCCGCCAAAAACATTCAGTACTTC.

The rearrangement uses TRBV5-1 and TRBJ2-5; perhaps TRBD2 as D (6 bases). The CDR3 has 15 residues. Germline-derived CDR1 and CDR2 are SGHRS and YFSETQ. Deletions cut 4 bases from V and 1 base from J, with 14 bases between. The CDR3 bases are TGCGCCAGCAGCAGGGGACTCCCATCCCAAGAGACCCAGTACTTC. As protein: CASSRGLPSQETQYF. Complete variable domain (other parts from reference TRBV5-1 and TRBJ2-5): KAGVTQTPRYLIKTRGQQVTLSCSPISGHRSVSWYQQTPGQGLQFLFEYFSETQRNKGNFPGRFSGRQFSNSRSEMNVSTLELGDSALYLCASSRGLPSQETQYFGPGTRLLVL.

The table lists this clonotype with many counts. In DNA form, the CDR3 reads TGCAGCGTCTGGGGTACCGGGGCCAACGTCCTGACTTTC. Encoded protein: CSVWGTGANVLTF. V usage is TRBV29-1 and J usage is TRBJ2-6; no clear D. V was clipped by 6 bases and J by 4 bases, with 10 bases between them. The CDR3 is 13 residues long. The germline CDR1 and CDR2 sequences are SQVTM and ANQGSEA. The entire variable domain, with the rest obtained from reference TRBV29-1 and TRBJ2-6, is as follows: SAVISQKPSRDICQRGTSLTIQCQVDSQVTMMFWYRQQPGQSLTLIATANQGSEATYESGFVIDKFPISRPNLTFSTLTVSNMSPEDSSIYLCSVWGTGANVLTFGAGSRLTVL.

This clonotype was counted ten times or more. V is TRBV29-1 and J is TRBJ2-7, with D tentatively TRBD1 or TRBD2 (5 bases each). V was shortened by 4 bases and J by 6 bases, with 13 bases between the two germline ends. Looked up from germline, CDR1 is SQVTM and CDR2 is ANQGSEA. CDR3 length: 12 residues. CDR3 sequence (DNA): TGCAGCGTTGTACGGGACGTAAGCGAGCAGTACTTC. It encodes CSVVRDVSEQYF.

The rearrangement uses TRBV6-4 and TRBJ2-3; TRBD2 agrees at 10 bases. The CDR3 covers 16 residues. J gave up 2 bases and V 2 bases, and 4 bases lay outside the gene matches. Germline V gene data show CDR1 as MRHNA and CDR2 as SNTAGT. CDR3 amino acids: CASSDLAGATTDTQYF. For the CDR3, the DNA is TGTGCCAGCAGTGACCTAGCGGGGGCTACCACAGATACGCAGTATTTT.

This clonotype was seen more than once but under ten times. V usage is TRBV13 and J usage is TRBJ2-1; 7 nucleotides line up with TRBD2. The CDR3 is 17 amino acids. Germline CDR1 and CDR2: PRHDT and FYEKMQ (reference sequence). J lost 6 bases, V lost 5 bases, and 16 bases had no gene match. The CDR3 DNA reads TGTGCCAGCAGCCTTTCGACCAGACCGGGGGGTATCAATGAGCAGTTCTTC. As protein: CASSLSTRPGGINEQFF. The full variable domain, rest sourced from reference TRBV13 and TRBJ2-1, is AAGVIQSPRHLIKEKRETATLKCYPIPRHDTVYWYQQGPGQDPQFLISFYEKMQSDKGSIPDRFSAQQFSDYHSELNMSSLELGDSALYFCASSLSTRPGGINEQFFGPGTRLTVL.

The chain carries TRBV4-1 and TRBJ1-5, with D hard to call. CDR1 MGHRA and CDR2 YSYEKL come from the germline V gene. The CDR3 totals 13 residues. V was clipped by 0 bases and J by 7 bases, with 7 bases between them. The CDR3 protein is CASSQDMDQPQHF. The CDR3 bases are TGCGCCAGCAGCCAAGATATGGACCAGCCCCAGCATTTT.

This clonotype was found once. This chain uses TRBV18 with TRBJ2-5; D possibly corresponds to TRBD1 (6 bases). Germline-derived CDR1 and CDR2 are KGHSH and LQKENI. The CDR3 runs to 16 residues. With 4 bases removed from V and 3 bases from J, the gap between germline ends came to 18 bases. CDR3 bases: TGTGCCAGCTCACTTAACCAGGGGATCAAAGAAGAGACCCAGTACTTC. This sequence encodes CASSLNQGIKEETQYF.

The chain employs TRBV12-3 or TRBV12-4 and TRBJ2-1, with D perhaps being TRBD1 or TRBD2 (6 bases each). This CDR3 has 18 residues. Trimming shortened V by 6 bases and J by 1 base, and 22 bases separated the two germline ends. CDR3 nucleotides: TGTGCCAGCAGACACCCTAAGGAGGGGGGACTTTCCTACAATGAGCAGTTCTTC. Translated: CASRHPKEGGLSYNEQFF.

As DNA, the CDR3 is TGCGCCAGCAGTTTTGGAGGGGGTTCGGGTTCCCAAGACAGGTACGAGCAGTACTTC. It yields the protein CASSFGGGSGSQDRYEQYF. The J gene is TRBJ2-7, the V gene TRBV5-1; the D call may be TRBD1 or TRBD2 (6 bases each). The CDR3 contains 19 residues. Trimming removed 5 bases at V and 4 bases at J, with 31 bases between. Germline V CDR1 and CDR2: SGHRS, YFSETQ. Filled out from reference TRBV5-1 and TRBJ2-7, the complete variable domain reads KAGVTQTPRYLIKTRGQQVTLSCSPISGHRSVSWYQQTPGQGLQFLFEYFSETQRNKGNFPGRFSGRQFSNSRSEMNVSTLELGDSALYLCASSFGGGSGSQDRYEQYFGPGTRLTVT.

Only a few counts were recorded for this clonotype. V and J are TRBV2 and TRBJ2-1; D is uncertain. CDR1 SNHLY and CDR2 FYNNEI come from the germline V gene. V was trimmed by 4 bases and J by 7 bases, leaving 14 bases between them. There are 14 residues in the CDR3. The DNA of the CDR3 is TGTGCCAGCAGTGGAACCAGAGGTTATAATGAGCAGTTCTTC. It encodes CASSGTRGYNEQFF.

In this sample, this clonotype turned up a few times. One end of the junction fails to match germline, which may point to a read error. The chain uses TRBV7-9 and TRBJ2-7; 10 bases are a match to TRBD2. The CDR3 totals 14 residues. Germline loops: CDR1 SEHNR, CDR2 FQNEAQ (reference sequence). The CDR3 is CACSLAGGYYEQYF. In DNA, the CDR3 is TGTGCCTGCAGCTTAGCGGGGGGCTACTACGAGCAGTACTTC.

This clonotype was detected a few times. At one boundary the junction diverges from the germline segment, which might be a read error. The chain carries TRBV12-3 or TRBV12-4 and TRBJ2-4, with TRBD1 identical over 7 bases. The CDR3 runs to 16 residues. The CDR3 here is CASSLRTGVAKSIQYF. DNA for the CDR3: TGTGCCAGCAGTTTACGGACAGGAGTAGCCAAAAGCATTCAGTACTTC.

The sample holds a few counts of this clonotype. The chain employs TRBV20-1 and TRBJ2-5; 8 nucleotides align to TRBD2. The tail of the sequence fits TRBJ2-1 better, so the J call may be wrong. The CDR3 is 16 amino acids. Germline-derived CDR1 and CDR2 are DFQATT and SNEGSKA (reference sequence). CDR3 loop: CSVAGRRGEAYNEQFF. CDR3 nucleotide sequence: TGCAGTGTCGCAGGTCGGCGGGGGGAGGCTTACAATGAGCAGTTCTTC.

This clonotype appeared a few times. The chain uses TRBV19 and TRBJ2-5; the match to TRBD1 covers 8 bases. Germline CDR1 is LNHDA and CDR2 is SQIVND (reference sequence). This CDR3 comprises 11 residues. V dropped 4 bases and J dropped 13; count of bases not matched to a gene: 5. DNA of the CDR3: TGTGCCAGTAGTAACGGACAGGGTCGGTACTTC. It encodes CASSNGQGRYF.

The chain recombines TRBV25-1 with TRBJ2-7, with D perhaps matching TRBD2 (6 bases). The CDR3 spans 15 residues. The germline V gene encodes CDR1 MGHDK and CDR2 SYGVNS. V shed 4 bases and J shed 6 bases, with 19 bases lying between them. The CDR3 region has the DNA TGTGCCAGCAGTGGGGGGGTCCAGGGCGGTGGCGAGCAGTACTTC. Residues: CASSGGVQGGGEQYF.